The present entry profiles one TCR beta chain with its context. Sorted-subset replicate PCR reactions were performed with about 200 ng DNA, corresponding to roughly 30,000 T cell genomes. Some clones are missing from TCRdb's copy, which holds only in-frame ones; the method was immunoSEQ multiplex PCR. The sample holds approximately 1,500,000 clones, approximately 97% seen once. CDR1 and CDR2 from the germline V gene are SEHNR and FQNEAQ (reference sequence). CDR3 length: 15 residues. V gave up 2 bases and J gave up 4 bases; unmatched junction bases: 4. The healthy adult donors were HIV-negative and reported no recent acute infections or vaccinations. All donors were Caucasian adults living in Nashville, Tennessee. The sample comes from a study of shared clonotypes between healthy human individuals. The overall study: Three CD4 naive, three CD4 memory, two CD8 naive and one CD8 memory plate were used per donor.

The receptor comes from a young man in good health. The sample comprised naive CD4+ T cells sorted from blood. Subset given: CD45RA+ positively selected. V usage is TRBV7-9 and J usage is TRBJ2-5; TRBD2 aligns across 10 bases. This CDR3 is CASSLNLAGAETQYF. CDR3 in DNA: TGTGCCAGCAGCTTAAATCTAGCGGGAGCAGAGACCCAGTACTTC.